The 17 T cell receptor beta chains given below trace back to one sample, sequenced in a study of T cells after somatic rescue of genetic block. Generated by immunoSEQ multiplex PCR, the TCRdb table keeps only in-frame clones and is missing some. The sample records roughly 120,000 clones, about nine tenths being singletons. The sequenced material came from peripheral blood mononuclear cells (PBMCs). These receptors originate from a woman aged 18-35 years.

V and J are TRBV5-4 and TRBJ1-2, with 7 bases that match TRBD1. The CDR3 extends over 14 amino acids. V lost 4 bases, J lost 5 bases, and 8 bases stayed unmatched. Germline CDR1 is SGHNT and CDR2 is YYREEE (reference sequence). In DNA form, the CDR3 reads TGTGCCAGCAGCCCAGGACAGGTCTCTTATGGCTACACCTTC. Translation: CASSPGQVSYGYTF. The complete variable domain, with remaining parts taken from reference TRBV5-4 and TRBJ1-2, reads ETGVTQSPTHLIKTRGQQVTLRCSSQSGHNTVSWYQQALGQGPQFIFQYYREEENGRGNFPPRFSGLQFPNYSSELNVNALELDDSALYLCASSPGQVSYGYTFGSGTRLTVV.

The gene calls are TRBV7-8 and TRBJ1-5, with D hard to call. Germline CDR1 reads SGHVS; CDR2 reads FQNEAQ. The CDR3 contains 16 residues. The V gene lost 2 bases and the J gene lost 6 bases, with 17 bases spanning the gap. CDR3 residues: CASSLLRVSAGQPQHF. The DNA of the CDR3 is TGTGCCAGCAGCTTACTAAGGGTCTCGGCGGGTCAGCCCCAGCATTTT.

The rearrangement links TRBV5-4 to TRBJ2-3, with a possible D match to TRBD2 (5 bases). The V gene's germline CDR1 is SGHNT and CDR2 YYREEE (reference sequence). The CDR3 length is 15 residues. Trimming took 2 bases from V and 4 from J, leaving 14 bases between them. Here the CDR3 DNA reads TGTGCCAGCAGCTTAAGGACGGGGAACGCAGATACGCAGTATTTT. Residues: CASSLRTGNADTQYF. The entire variable domain, with the rest obtained from reference TRBV5-4 and TRBJ2-3, is as follows: ETGVTQSPTHLIKTRGQQVTLRCSSQSGHNTVSWYQQALGQGPQFIFQYYREEENGRGNFPPRFSGLQFPNYSSELNVNALELDDSALYLCASSLRTGNADTQYFGPGTRLTVL.

This clone was detected once. This chain connects TRBV7-2 to TRBJ2-3; 9 bases are a match to TRBD1. CDR3 size: 16 residues. With 5 bases clipped from V and 6 bases from J, the junction kept 12 bases outside the gene matches. Looked up from germline, CDR1 is SGHTA and CDR2 is FQGNSA. The CDR3 here is CASSPRGGGTGDTQYF. CDR3 in DNA: TGTGCCAGCAGCCCTCGTGGGGGGGGGACAGGGGATACGCAGTATTTT.

The rearrangement joins TRBV7-9 to TRBJ1-1; weak D call: TRBD1 (5 bases). The CDR3 is 13 residues long. Trimming shortened V by 7 bases and J by 11 bases, and 20 bases separated the two germline ends. In germline, CDR1 is SEHNR, CDR2 FQNEAQ (reference sequence). CDR3 sequence (DNA): TGTGCCAGCACCTCGGGCAGCGCCTGGGGGGCTTTCTTT. This codes for CASTSGSAWGAFF. Full variable domain (outside the CDR3, taken from reference TRBV7-9 and TRBJ1-1): DTGVSQNPRHKITKRGQNVTFRCDPISEHNRLYWYRQTLGQGPEFLTYFQNEAQLEKSRLLSDRFSAERPKGSFSTLEIQRTEQGDSAMYLCASTSGSAWGAFFGQGTRLTVV.

The chain links TRBV19 to TRBJ2-2; D ambiguous. Trimming left V 3 bases short and J 3 bases short, with 14 bases between. The CDR3 runs 16 residues. The germline V gene encodes CDR1 LNHDA and CDR2 SQIVND (reference sequence). For the CDR3, the DNA is TGTGCCAGTAGTATTCCCGCTTGGGGTGACACCGGGGAGCTGTTTTTT. Amino acids: CASSIPAWGDTGELFF.

The chain employs TRBV20-1 and TRBJ2-7; D ambiguous. CDR3 length equals 11 residues. V was trimmed by 3 bases and J by 9 bases, leaving 12 bases between them. Germline V lookup: CDR1 DFQATT, CDR2 SNEGSKA (reference sequence). The CDR3 DNA sequence: TGCAGTGCTAGTGAAGGGCGGATGCAGTACTTC. It yields the protein CSASEGRMQYF.

Turning to this clone: Other DNA sequences in the same sample also yield this CDR3. This chain connects TRBV18 to TRBJ2-5; D ambiguous. The V end lost 2 bases, the J end lost 5 bases, and 3 bases lay between the germline ends. The CDR3 totals 11 residues. Germline CDR1 reads KGHSH; CDR2 reads LQKENI. The CDR3: CASSPGETQYF. In nucleotides, the CDR3 is TGTGCCAGCTCACCAGGGGAGACCCAGTACTTC.

The chain recombines TRBV28 with TRBJ2-3, with 8 bases aligning to TRBD2. Germline assignment: CDR1 MDHEN and CDR2 SYDVKM. The V gene end was trimmed by 2 bases and the J gene end by 1 base; junction bases not matched to a gene: 5. The CDR3 is 16 amino acids. The CDR3 sequence is CASSLDSGVGTDTQYF. The CDR3 nucleotides read TGTGCCAGCAGTTTAGATAGCGGGGTGGGCACAGATACGCAGTATTTT.

This clone was counted only a few times. V and J are TRBV6-5 and TRBJ1-6; no clear D. The CDR3 has 14 amino acids. The V end was cut by 4 bases, the J end by 8 bases, with 12 bases between. Looked up from germline, CDR1 is MNHEY and CDR2 is SVGAGI. The CDR3 nucleotides read TGTGCCAGCAGTTCCTACTTGCGGGATTCACCCCTCCACTTT. Amino acid sequence: CASSSYLRDSPLHF.

V usage is TRBV27 and J usage is TRBJ2-5; D not certain. The germline CDR1 and CDR2 sequences are MNHEY and SMNVEV (reference sequence). CDR3 length equals 15 residues. The V end lost 5 bases, the J end lost 4 bases, and 17 bases lay between the germline ends. The CDR3 nucleotides are TGTGCCAGCAGTCCAGAAATCCTGGGTAGAGAGACCCAGTACTTC. As protein: CASSPEILGRETQYF.

This clone is a singleton in its sample. For the CDR3, the DNA is TGTGCCAGCAGTTTCTCAGAATGGGGCGGCACTGAAGCTTTCTTT. Translation: CASSFSEWGGTEAFF. The genes are TRBV27 and TRBJ1-1; maybe TRBD1 (5 bases). CDR3 length: 15 amino acids. Trimming removed 3 bases at V and 4 bases at J, with 15 bases between. Germline CDR1 and CDR2: MNHEY and SMNVEV (reference sequence).

This chain connects TRBV7-9 to TRBJ1-1; D remains ambiguous. CDR1 SEHNR and CDR2 FQNEAQ come from the germline V gene (reference sequence). This CDR3 has 14 residues. Trimming cost V 2 bases and J 4 bases, with 11 bases left between them. The CDR3 region is CASSLRSGITEAFF. The CDR3 DNA is TGTGCCAGCAGCTTAAGGTCGGGGATCACTGAAGCTTTCTTT.

The chain is built from TRBV7-2 and TRBJ2-7; 9 bases agree with TRBD2. Trimming at V came to 0 bases and at J to 3 bases, leaving 6 bases not matched to a gene. CDR1 and CDR2 (germline): SGHTA, FQGNSA. The CDR3 covers 16 residues. The CDR3 reads CASSLATGSGGYEQYF. As DNA, the CDR3 is TGTGCCAGCAGCTTAGCGACGGGTAGCGGGGGCTACGAGCAGTACTTC.

The rearrangement joins TRBV6-1 to TRBJ2-1; 8 nucleotides line up with TRBD1. CDR1 is MNHNS, CDR2 SASEGT, per germline. The CDR3 totals 14 residues. V lost 4 bases and J lost 7; bases outside the gene matches: 6. The CDR3 DNA is TGTGCCAGCAGTGTCCAGGGGGCACTTAATGAGCAGTTCTTC. Translated, it gives CASSVQGALNEQFF.

The chain has TRBV6-4 and TRBJ1-2; possible D gene TRBD1, 6 bases. The CDR3 runs to 14 residues. CDR1 and CDR2 (germline): MRHNA, SNTAGT. V was clipped by 4 bases and J by 2 bases, with 11 bases between them. CDR3 sequence: CASSVGTSNYGYTF. CDR3 sequence (DNA): TGTGCCAGCAGTGTTGGGACATCCAACTATGGCTACACCTTC.

V usage is TRBV18 and J usage is TRBJ1-1; D ambiguous. In germline, CDR1 is KGHSH, CDR2 LQKENI. CDR3 length: 13 amino acids. The V gene lost 2 bases and the J gene lost 3 bases, with 7 bases spanning the gap. The CDR3 DNA follows: TGTGCCAGCTCACCAGCGGAGGACACTGAAGCTTTCTTT. This sequence encodes CASSPAEDTEAFF.